The 27 T cell receptor beta chains in this list originate from one sample, sequenced in a study of cytomegalovirus exposure and HLA in healthy donors listed by TCRdb under 2017. Library preparation was by the immunoSEQ multiplex PCR assay. For the multiplex PCR, a mixture combining 60 forward primers for TCR Vbeta segments and 13 reverse primers for TCR Jbeta segments was used. Not all clones reach the TCRdb copy of this immuneACCESS table, which keeps in-frame sequences only. Checked studies attribute under half of the gap to unresolved V genes and leave the rest unexplained. For this sample there are some 140,000 clones; around 78% appear just once. The leading ten clones occupy more than 1.5% of the sample. Input material: PBMCs. These receptor sequences come from a middle-aged man in good health and CMV-seronegative.

DNA of the CDR3: TGTGCCAGCTCACCATCCGCAGACTCCTACGAGCAGTACTTC. It yields the protein CASSPSADSYEQYF. V and J are TRBV18 and TRBJ2-7; the D is unclear. Germline lookup yields CDR1 KGHSH and CDR2 LQKENI. Trimming cost V 2 bases and J 0 bases, with 8 bases left between them. The CDR3 covers 14 residues.

V usage is TRBV7-2 and J usage is TRBJ2-2; D may be TRBD2 (5 bases). There are 13 residues in the CDR3. Germline V gene data show CDR1 as SGHTA and CDR2 as FQGNSA. V was clipped by 5 bases and J by 7 bases, with 11 bases between them. The CDR3 DNA is TGTGCCAGCAGCCCGACTATCATCGGGGAGCTGTTTTTT. This encodes CASSPTIIGELFF.

The rearrangement links TRBV7-8 to TRBJ2-3; a weak D match, TRBD1 (6 bases). CDR1 is SGHVS and CDR2 is FQNEAQ in the germline V gene. V lost 5 bases to trimming and J lost 2 bases, with 8 bases between them. The CDR3 consists of 13 residues. This chain's CDR3 is CASSGQHTDTQYF. The CDR3 DNA reads as TGTGCCAGCAGCGGACAGCACACAGATACGCAGTATTTT.

Written as DNA, the CDR3 is TGTGCCAGCAGCATGCGGACAGGGCAGTTAGACGAGCAGTACTTC. Its protein product is CASSMRTGQLDEQYF. This chain links TRBV9 with TRBJ2-7, with 8 bases that match TRBD1. The CDR3 has 15 amino acids. Losses at the gene ends were 4 bases for V and 5 bases for J; bases not matched to a gene: 11. CDR1 is SGDLS, CDR2 YYNGEE, per germline.

This sequence joins TRBV2 and TRBJ1-5; TRBD1 is a possible D gene (6 bases). Germline V gene lookup returns CDR1 SNHLY and CDR2 FYNNEI. Trimming left V 6 bases short and J 4 bases short, with 22 bases between. The length of the CDR3 is 17 residues. DNA of the CDR3: TGTGCCAGCAGACTCACCAAGGGGGAGTCTGGAAATCAGCCCCAGCATTTT. Translation gives CASRLTKGESGNQPQHF.

The table lists this clone with a few counts. The chain has TRBV6-5 and TRBJ2-3, with 9 bases aligning to TRBD2. The germline gives CDR1 MNHEY, CDR2 SVGAGI. The CDR3 loop spans 15 amino acids. J gave up 3 bases and V 8 bases, and 9 bases lay outside the gene matches. The CDR3 region has the DNA TGTGCCAGCTATCCGGGACTAGCTGATACAGATACGCAGTATTTT. Its protein is CASYPGLADTDTQYF.

This clone appeared a single time. The chain uses TRBV6-5 and TRBJ2-1; possibly TRBD1 for D (6 bases). This CDR3 comprises 15 residues. V shed 5 bases and J shed 0 bases, with 11 bases lying between them. Per the germline V gene, CDR1 is MNHEY and CDR2 is SVGAGI. CDR3 amino acids: CASSPGHLSYNEQFF. For the CDR3, the DNA is TGTGCCAGCAGTCCGGGACATCTCTCCTACAATGAGCAGTTCTTC.

The gene calls are TRBV7-6 and TRBJ1-1, with a tentative D call TRBD1 (5 bases). CDR3 length equals 14 residues. CDR1 is SGHVS, CDR2 FNYEAQ, per germline. Trimming cost V 2 bases and J 2 bases, with 9 bases left between them. CDR3 sequence reads: CASSLLGDNTEAFF. Here the CDR3 DNA reads TGTGCCAGCAGCTTACTAGGGGATAACACTGAAGCTTTCTTT.

The chain employs TRBV5-6 and TRBJ1-5; the D is unclear. V was cut by 3 bases and J by 4 bases, with 5 bases left in between. Germline V gene data show CDR1 as SGHDT and CDR2 as YYEEEE. This CDR3 contains 12 residues. In nucleotides, the CDR3 is TGTGCCAGCAGCTGGCAAAATCAGCCCCAGCATTTT. It is translated as CASSWQNQPQHF.

The chain has TRBV27 and TRBJ2-5; D is uncertain. Trimming took 3 bases from V and 4 from J, leaving 12 bases between them. Germline V CDR1 and CDR2: MNHEY, SMNVEV (reference sequence). This CDR3 has 14 residues. The CDR3 region is CASSLSLDVETQYF. CDR3 in DNA: TGTGCCAGCAGTTTGAGTCTAGATGTAGAGACCCAGTACTTC.

The chain carries TRBV5-1 and TRBJ1-1; the D gene is possibly TRBD1 (6 bases). Germline V CDR1 and CDR2: SGHRS, YFSETQ. Between the trimmed V and J ends, which lost 6 bases and 0 bases, there was a span of 18 bases. There are 16 residues in the CDR3. The CDR3 DNA is TGCGCCAGCAACCCGGAGAGGGGGGGCCTGAACACTGAAGCTTTCTTT. Its translation: CASNPERGGLNTEAFF.

The rearrangement joins TRBV30 to TRBJ1-6; D call uncertain. The CDR3 totals 13 residues. Trimming shortened V by 3 bases and J by 8 bases, and 11 bases separated the two germline ends. CDR1 is GTSNPN and CDR2 is SVGIG in the germline V gene (reference sequence). CDR3 sequence reads: CAWRAGTYSPLHF. DNA of the CDR3: TGTGCCTGGAGGGCAGGCACGTATTCACCCCTCCACTTT. The full variable domain, in which reference TRBV30 and TRBJ1-6 provide the parts outside the CDR3, is SQTIHQWPATLVQPVGSPLSLECTVEGTSNPNLYWYRQAAGRGLQLLFYSVGIGQISSEVPQNLSASRPQDRQFILSSKKLLLSDSGFYLCAWRAGTYSPLHFGNGTRLTVT.

This clone occurred once. This chain links TRBV30 with TRBJ2-1; TRBD1 matches 9 bases. Germline CDR1 GTSNPN, CDR2 SVGIG (reference sequence). After removal of 7 bases from V and 5 bases from J, the junction contained 12 bases not matched to a gene. The CDR3 is made up of 15 amino acids. This chain's CDR3 is CASNRGPVVDNEQFF. The CDR3 DNA reads as TGTGCCTCGAACAGGGGGCCGGTAGTGGACAATGAGCAGTTCTTC.

This clone was picked up one time. The chain is built from TRBV7-2 and TRBJ2-1, with D perhaps matching TRBD1 (6 bases). V gave up 3 bases and J gave up 4 bases, with 10 bases separating them. The CDR3 runs 14 residues. Germline CDR1 is SGHTA and CDR2 is FQGNSA. The CDR3 protein is CASSFRQEYNEQFF. The DNA of the CDR3 is TGTGCCAGCAGCTTTCGACAGGAGTACAATGAGCAGTTCTTC.

The V gene is TRBV19, the J gene TRBJ2-5; 7 bases are a match to TRBD1. V lost 0 bases to trimming and J lost 5 bases; unmatched junction nucleotides: 3. Per the germline V gene, CDR1 is LNHDA and CDR2 is SQIVND (reference sequence). The CDR3 spans 14 residues. CDR3 sequence reads: CASSIEDRSETQYF. Here the CDR3 DNA reads TGTGCCAGTAGTATAGAGGACAGGTCGGAGACCCAGTACTTC.

This chain joins TRBV9 and TRBJ2-7; TRBD2 matches at 9 bases. CDR1 SGDLS and CDR2 YYNGEE come from the germline V gene. CDR3 length: 16 amino acids. J was trimmed by 4 bases and V by 4 bases; bases with no gene match: 12. In DNA form, the CDR3 reads TGTGCCAGCAGCCCCCAGCTAGCGGGAATAGCGTACGAGCAGTACTTC. This translates into CASSPQLAGIAYEQYF. The full variable domain, with the rest looked up from reference TRBV9 and TRBJ2-7, is DSGVTQTPKHLITATGQRVTLRCSPRSGDLSVYWYQQSLDQGLQFLIQYYNGEERAKGNILERFSAQQFPDLHSELNLSSLELGDSALYFCASSPQLAGIAYEQYFGPGTRLTVT.

The CDR3 region has the DNA TGCGCCAGCAGCTCCGGGACAGACAATCAGCCCCAGCATTTT. The encoded protein is CASSSGTDNQPQHF. This sequence joins TRBV5-1 and TRBJ1-5, with TRBD1 matching 7 bases. Germline V lookup: CDR1 SGHRS, CDR2 YFSETQ. The CDR3 is made up of 14 amino acids. With 3 bases clipped from V and 3 bases from J, the junction kept 3 bases outside the gene matches.

The chain has TRBV5-1 and TRBJ1-2; D may be TRBD1 (6 bases). Germline-derived CDR1 and CDR2 are SGHRS and YFSETQ. CDR3 size: 13 residues. V was trimmed by 6 bases and J by 0 bases, leaving 9 bases between them. The CDR3 loop is CASKGTTNYGYTF. DNA of the CDR3: TGCGCCAGCAAAGGGACAACTAACTATGGCTACACCTTC.

The chain joins TRBV27 to TRBJ2-3, with TRBD2 matching 16 bases. The CDR3 sequence is 16 residues long. From germline, CDR1 is MNHEY and CDR2 SMNVEV (reference sequence). The V and J ends lost 6 bases and 4 bases, in that order; junction bases with no gene match: 4. The CDR3 region is CASRGLAGGQADTQYF. CDR3 DNA: TGTGCCAGCAGGGGACTAGCGGGGGGGCAGGCAGATACGCAGTATTTT.

This chain uses TRBV2 with TRBJ1-5; D is possibly TRBD1 (6 bases). The CDR3 loop spans 14 amino acids. The V gene lost 7 bases and the J gene lost 2 bases, with 12 bases spanning the gap. CDR1 SNHLY and CDR2 FYNNEI come from the germline V gene. The CDR3 loop is CASTTGFGNQPQHF. CDR3 in DNA: TGTGCCAGCACAACAGGGTTCGGCAATCAGCCCCAGCATTTT.

The V gene is TRBV7-3, the J gene TRBJ2-6, with D maybe TRBD1 (5 bases). The germline gives CDR1 SGHTA, CDR2 FQGTGA. The CDR3 is made up of 14 amino acids. The germline V and J ends were trimmed by 4 bases and 2 bases, with 6 bases remaining between them. DNA of the CDR3: TGTGCCAGCAGCTCAGGGACTGGGGCCAACGTCCTGACTTTC. This codes for CASSSGTGANVLTF.

This clone was observed a single time. The V and J genes are TRBV7-3 and TRBJ2-5; 9 bases are shared with TRBD2. V was pared by 1 base and J by 5 bases, with 8 bases of the junction left unmatched. There are 16 residues in the CDR3. Per the germline V gene, CDR1 is SGHTA and CDR2 is FQGTGA. The CDR3 bases are TGTGCCAGCAGCTTAAACCCTAGCGGGACCGGGGAGACCCAGTACTTC. Amino acid sequence: CASSLNPSGTGETQYF.

The rearrangement uses TRBV7-9 and TRBJ1-3, with TRBD1 matching over 9 bases. J gave up 3 bases and V 5 bases, and 8 bases lay outside the gene matches. The CDR3 covers 16 residues. In germline, CDR1 is SEHNR, CDR2 FQNEAQ (reference sequence). CDR3 nucleotides: TGTGCCAGCAGCCCCCCAGGGACAGGGTTTGGAAACACCATATATTTT. This encodes CASSPPGTGFGNTIYF.

V usage is TRBV6-5 and J usage is TRBJ2-7; 12 nucleotides align to TRBD1. The CDR3 has 15 residues. The V gene's germline CDR1 is MNHEY and CDR2 SVGAGI. J was trimmed by 2 bases and V by 6 bases; bases with no gene match: 5. CDR3 coding DNA: TGTGCCAGCAGCCCAGGGACAGGGGGCGCCTACGAGCAGTACTTC. It specifies CASSPGTGGAYEQYF.

The sample holds one count of this clone. The chain is built from TRBV19 and TRBJ1-5, with TRBD1 matching over 7 bases. CDR3 size: 17 residues. Germline lookup yields CDR1 LNHDA and CDR2 SQIVND (reference sequence). The V and J ends lost 1 base and 0 bases, in that order; junction bases with no gene match: 6. CDR3 DNA: TGTGCCAGTAGTATAGTTGGGACAGATTATAGCAATCAGCCCCAGCATTTT. It specifies CASSIVGTDYSNQPQHF. Full variable domain (rest looked up from reference TRBV19 and TRBJ1-5): DGGITQSPKYLFRKEGQNVTLSCEQNLNHDAMYWYRQDPGQGLRLIYYSQIVNDFQKGDIAEGYSVSREKKESFPLTVTSAQKNPTAFYLCASSIVGTDYSNQPQHFGDGTRLSIL.

This clone was picked up one time. V gene TRBV5-6 combines with J gene TRBJ2-1; 8 bases are a match to TRBD2. The germline gives CDR1 SGHDT, CDR2 YYEEEE. The CDR3 has 14 residues. With V trimmed by 0 bases and J by 7 bases, 3 bases remained unmatched. CDR3 nucleotide sequence: TGTGCCAGCAGCTTGGAATCTAGCGGGAATGAGCAGTTCTTC. This encodes CASSLESSGNEQFF.

The chain uses TRBV6-4 and TRBJ2-3; D possibly corresponds to TRBD2 (5 bases). CDR1 is MRHNA, CDR2 SNTAGT, per germline. Deletions cut 6 bases from V and 1 base from J, with 14 bases between. This CDR3 spans 15 amino acids. The DNA of the CDR3 is TGTGCCAGCAGCCCCGAGGGCCTGGGCACAGATACGCAGTATTTT. Protein product: CASSPEGLGTDTQYF.